The 6 T cell receptor beta chains given below trace back to one sample, sequenced in a study of T cell clonality in common variable immunodeficiency. These receptors lack a known antigen. Notes on the study in general: Common variable immunodeficiency TCR beta sequences reportedly had fewer deletions and N-nucleotide insertions.

Repertoires were generated with immunoSEQ multiplex PCR, while TCRdb's copy carries only in-frame clones and drops some. In total the sample includes thousands of clones, none of them seen once. The sequencing sample was made of peripheral blood mononuclear cells. These receptors were collected from a human donor with common variable immunodeficiency.

In the case of this clone: Coverage ceases 3 residues before the CDR3 finishes, and the germline J gene fills in the end. The chain recombines TRBV5-6 with TRBJ2-7; the D gene is possibly TRBD1 (5 bases). Deletions cut 4 bases from V and 6 bases from J, with 17 bases between. The CDR3 contains 14 residues. Germline-derived CDR1 and CDR2 are SGHDT and YYEEEE. CDR3 residues: CASSLRSGYSEQYF. CDR3 bases read: TGTGCCAGCAGCCTTCGATCAGGGTACAGCGAG.

This clone was seen more than once but under ten times. The sequenced CDR3 bases are TGTGCCAGCCGAGGGACAGGGGGGAATGGC. Amino acids: CASRGTGGNG. The full CDR3 sequence reads CASRGTGGNGYTF. The chain is built from TRBV18 and TRBJ1-2, with TRBD1 identical over 11 bases. The read halts 3 residues ahead of the CDR3 end, with the missing end drawn from the germline J gene. Germline V gene sequence: CDR1 KGHSH, CDR2 LQKENI. The CDR3 consists of 13 residues. The V segment lost 8 bases and the J segment 6 bases; nucleotides outside the gene matches: 5.

As concerns this clone: The read finishes 3 residues shy of the CDR3 end, and the germline J gene is used to complete it. The V and J genes are TRBV6-2 or TRBV6-3 and TRBJ2-7, with 8 nucleotides matching TRBD2. With V trimmed by 6 bases and J by 5 bases, 6 bases remained unmatched. The CDR3 spans 13 residues. CDR1 MNHEY and CDR2 SVGEGT come from the germline V gene. The CDR3 spells CASSGTSFHEQYF. The sequenced part of the CDR3 DNA is TGTGCCAGCAGCGGGACTAGTTTCCACGAG.

A few counts support this clone. The read falls 3 residues short of the CDR3 end, and the missing part is taken from the germline J gene. The rearrangement links TRBV7-9 to TRBJ1-4; tentative D call: TRBD1 (6 bases). V was shortened by 2 bases and J by 6 bases, with 13 bases between the two germline ends. This CDR3 region has 15 residues. Looked up from germline, CDR1 is SEHNR and CDR2 is FQNEAQ (reference sequence). The CDR3 spells CASSLQGSGDEKLFF. The CDR3 bases that were read are TGTGCCAGCAGCTTACAGGGGTCAGGGGATGAAAAA.

This clone has just a few counts. Coverage ceases 3 residues before the CDR3 finishes, and the germline J gene fills in the end. The chain links TRBV11-2 to TRBJ2-7; 11 bases are a match to TRBD1. The germline gives CDR1 SGHAT, CDR2 FQNNGV. The J segment lost 4 bases and the V segment lost 5 bases, leaving 7 bases of the junction unmatched. The CDR3 sequence is 15 residues long. The CDR3 spells CASSITGTGGYEQYF. Incomplete CDR3 DNA: TGTGCCAGCAGCATAACCGGGACAGGGGGTTACGAG. Full variable domain (rest looked up from reference TRBV11-2 and TRBJ2-7): EAGVAQSPRYKIIEKRQSVAFWCNPISGHATLYWYQQILGQGPKLLIQFQNNGVVDDSQLPKDRFSAERLKGVDSTLKIQPAKLEDSAVYLCASSITGTGGYEQYFGPGTRLTVT.

Details on this clone: The read ends 3 residues early relative to the CDR3; the germline J gene fills the gap. This chain uses TRBV7-9 with TRBJ1-2, with TRBD1 as a possible D gene (6 bases). The CDR3 loop spans 13 amino acids. Germline V CDR1 and CDR2: SEHNR, FQNEAQ (reference sequence). CDR3 DNA (partial): TGTGCCAGCAGCTTGGTCGACAGGACCGGC. The encoded protein is CASSLVDRTG. The entire CDR3 protein is CASSLVDRTGYTF.